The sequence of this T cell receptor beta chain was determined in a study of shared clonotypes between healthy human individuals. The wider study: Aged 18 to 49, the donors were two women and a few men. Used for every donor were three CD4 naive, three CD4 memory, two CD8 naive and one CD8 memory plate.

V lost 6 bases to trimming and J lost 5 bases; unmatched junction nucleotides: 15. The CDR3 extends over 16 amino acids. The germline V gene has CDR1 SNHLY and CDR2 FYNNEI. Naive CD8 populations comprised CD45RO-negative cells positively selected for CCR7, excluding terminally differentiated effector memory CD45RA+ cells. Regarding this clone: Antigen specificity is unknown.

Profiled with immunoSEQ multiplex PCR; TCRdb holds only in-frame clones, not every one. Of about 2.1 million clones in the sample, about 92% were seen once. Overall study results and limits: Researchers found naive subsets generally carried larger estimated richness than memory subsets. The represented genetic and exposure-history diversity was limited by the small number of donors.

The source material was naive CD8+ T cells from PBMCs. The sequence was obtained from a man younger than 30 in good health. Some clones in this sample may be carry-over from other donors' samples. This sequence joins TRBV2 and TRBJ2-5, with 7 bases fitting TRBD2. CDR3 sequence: CASSPPGPGGMETQYF. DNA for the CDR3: TGTGCCAGCAGCCCCCCCGGACCGGGGGGAATGGAGACCCAGTACTTC.